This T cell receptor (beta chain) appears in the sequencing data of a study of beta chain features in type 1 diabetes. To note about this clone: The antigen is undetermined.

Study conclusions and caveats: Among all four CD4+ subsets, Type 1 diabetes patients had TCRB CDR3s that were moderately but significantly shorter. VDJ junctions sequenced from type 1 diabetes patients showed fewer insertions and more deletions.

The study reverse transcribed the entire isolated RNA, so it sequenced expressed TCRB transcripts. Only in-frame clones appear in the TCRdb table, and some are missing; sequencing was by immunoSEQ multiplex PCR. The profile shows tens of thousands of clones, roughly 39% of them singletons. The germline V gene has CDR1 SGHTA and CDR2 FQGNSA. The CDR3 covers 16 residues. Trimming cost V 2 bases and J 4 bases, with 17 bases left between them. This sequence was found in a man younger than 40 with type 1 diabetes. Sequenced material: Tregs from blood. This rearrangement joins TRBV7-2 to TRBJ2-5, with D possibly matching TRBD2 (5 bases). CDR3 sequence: CASSLYWTPEGETQYF. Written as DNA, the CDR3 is TGTGCCAGCAGCTTATACTGGACTCCAGAGGGAGAGACCCAGTACTTC.